This entry is about one T cell receptor beta chain. Its antigen is not yet known. Base qualities are not at hand, and no much larger clone is one base apart. Library preparation was by the immunoSEQ multiplex PCR assay. The multiplex PCR relied on a mix of 60 forward primers for TCR Vbeta segments and 13 reverse primers for TCR Jbeta segments. The CDR3 region of rearranged TCR beta genes was amplified from genomic DNA with a multiplex PCR assay. Amplified TCR beta libraries were sequenced as 87-base-pair reads on the Illumina HiSeq System. The original pipeline was this. A later analysis counted 65 million to 90 million unique TCR beta chains across the 670 or so repertoires, and 10 million to 12 million of these chains were shared by at least two donors. Raw reads were error-corrected and collapsed into unique sequences by a nearest-neighbor algorithm in which closely related sequences were merged to remove PCR and sequencing errors. CDR3 sequences were aligned to IMGT reference sequences to assign V, D and J gene segments. Each retained sequence needed at least a six-nucleotide match to both a V gene segment and a J gene segment. Rearrangements were called productive when the CDR3 lacked stop codons and stayed in frame with V and J; all others were non-productive. Following IMGT convention, CDR3 was defined as the stretch from the second conserved V-encoded cysteine to the conserved J-encoded phenylalanine. In an earlier analysis of 587 of the donors, sequences lacking an unambiguous match to a single V gene segment were excluded. In an earlier analysis of approximately 610 of the donors, V segments were called functional above 56.7% productive rearrangements and were called segregating when the between-donor standard deviation exceeded 5%. A statistical classification framework was built to diagnose cytomegalovirus status from the catalog of TCR beta chain sequences. A later analysis assigned V and J genes by comparing TCR nucleotide sequences with IMGT/GENE-DB human TR gene sequences. The TCRdist pipeline was used in a later analysis to assign CDR3 sequences and most-parsimonious VDJ recombination scenarios. In a later analysis, each TCR beta chain was defined by its CDR3 amino acid sequence together with its V-gene family, and reads lacking a unique V-gene family were excluded. To address suspected cross-contamination and a sequencing artifact, a later analysis removed several hundred highly shared, low-generation-probability nucleotide sequences. A later analysis calculated a clonal expansion index for each public chain from normalized within-repertoire ranks of inferred template counts. Generation probabilities in a later analysis came from a VDJ recombination model fitted to out-of-frame rearrangements, and those results were checked against IGoR. Hypergeometric tests were used in a later analysis to score TCR-TCR, TCR-HLA and TCR-CMV co-occurrence, with a repertoire-size bias correction applied to the TCR pairs. In a later analysis, false discovery rates were estimated by permuting HLA or CMV assignments 20 times. In a later analysis, co-occurring TCRs were grouped using DBSCAN, with TCRdist sequence similarity added in when clustering inside HLA-allele-positive subsets. Repertoires with fewer than 30,000 or more than 120,000 public chains, plus five repertoires with anomalous nucleotide sharing, were excluded from co-occurrence clustering. The immuneACCESS repertoire file appears here via TCRdb, limited to in-frame rearrangements. These files lack a portion of the clones; in checked studies, under half of the deficit traces to unresolved V genes, and the cause of the others is not known. V, J and clone size derive from that table, while D and trimming were established from the DNA sequence. The sample table holds 150,000 or so clones, of which about 85% were seen once. Together, the top ten hold roughly 2.2% of the sample.

This entry is derived from a study of cytomegalovirus exposure and HLA in healthy donors (dated by TCRdb to 2016 to 2017). For the study in its entirety: An earlier analysis of some 620 of the donors reported about 260 Gb of sequence data and 117 million unique TCR beta sequences obtained from some 200 million T cells. Approximately 300 gigabases of sequencing data and approximately 91 million unique TCR sequences made up an early release that covered 500 to 650 HLA-typed donors. Of the 350 to 450 genotyped donors, roughly 76% were placed in the genetic ancestry cluster associated with self-reported Caucasian donors. The study was designed to test whether signatures of past pathogen exposure could be identified by cataloging public T cell receptors. The T cell repertoires of 550 to 850 subjects were profiled by immunosequencing and related to cytomegalovirus serostatus. In addition to the first cohort of 650 to 800 subjects, a separate validation cohort of approximately 130 different subjects was used. To predict cytomegalovirus infection status, the study brought together high-throughput TCR immunosequencing, statistical association of individual TCRs with disease status, and machine learning. A later analysis re-examined previously published TCR beta repertoires from about 670 donors and added high-resolution HLA genotyping to investigate patterns of TCR occurrence. The later analysis used no new phenotypic data to find candidate immune exposures, relying instead on TCR beta sequences and their occurrence across donors. In an earlier analysis of 500 to 650 of the donors, high-throughput TCR beta sequencing was used to judge whether each TCR beta V gene segment behaved as functional or pseudogenic. Donor age, sex, ethnicity and CMV serostatus were collected together with the repertoire data. A later genetic analysis used genome-wide SNP genotypes for about 65% of the 666 donors, treating that subset as a discovery cohort. All discovery cohort repertoires had been generated on a single sequencing platform. Both class I and class II loci were covered by HLA typing, at four-digit resolution. The number of donors typed differed by locus, with about 629-630 for A, B, C, DRB1 and DQB1, approximately 500 for DQA1, over 600 for DPA1, and under 490 for DPB1. Roughly 5 DR-DQ haplotypes were handled as single units for association and clustering, since linkage in the cohort was strong. Among about 400 genotyped donors of the cohort, an average of around 220,000 unique TCR beta nucleotide sequences was sequenced per donor, of which roughly 17% were non-productive.

Via the germline V gene, CDR1 is SGHTA and CDR2 FQGNSA. The CDR3 spans 15 residues, from the cysteine through the phenylalanine. Solely the CDR3 DNA is kept, with 45 bases framed from the first base. V drops 5 bases and J drops 0 bases, leaving 11 bases in between. The cohort consisted of 600 to 700 healthy bone marrow donors. At the time of sampling, every cohort member was nominally healthy, though immune exposures that went unrecorded were likely present. The donor was CMV seropositive and belonged to the group of about 290 seropositive cohort members. A peripheral blood sample was collected from each donor, and TCR beta sequencing was performed on peripheral blood mononuclear cells. The Qiagen DNeasy Blood Extraction Kit was used to extract genomic DNA from the blood cell samples. The investigation overall reported the following: Immune exposure information for the cohort was limited to CMV serostatus. When HLA alleles, especially DR and DQ, strongly co-occurred, attributing TCR associations to individual alleles was difficult. The cohort was sequenced for TCR beta chains only, and without alpha or paired-chain data the features that could be detected were limited. Compared with equally common non-associated chains, HLA-associated TCR beta chains in a later analysis were more clonally expanded and had lower generation probabilities. Roughly uniform sequencing depth across donors was assumed in presence/absence analyses, although this assumption may not hold. In vitro tests confirmed that a few of the cytomegalovirus-associated TCR beta chains recognize cytomegalovirus antigens. According to a later analysis, most CMV-associated TCR beta chains appeared to be HLA-restricted, and the HLA associations seemed to be driven largely by CMV exposure. A cluster of highly shared sequence variants was judged likely to be a technical artifact of the sequencing pipeline. According to a later analysis, parvovirus B19, influenza, CMV and Epstein-Barr virus appeared linked to several top co-occurrence clusters. A further reported finding was that TCR beta sequences accurately predicted the HLA-A and HLA-B alleles for most subjects in the first cohort. Specific HLA alleles were associated with over 15,000 TCR beta sequences at a false discovery rate of 0.05 in a later analysis. The study listed approximately 160 TCR beta chains as associated with cytomegalovirus. Most TCR sequences were observed very rarely across donors, whereas some public TCRs were present in many individuals. An earlier analysis of approximately 600 of the donors showed that most TCR beta V segments appeared in productive rearrangements either about 87% or about 30% of the time, which broadly matched IMGT annotations. Because some donors lacked HLA typing at each locus, the association tests relied only on the typed subset. V-gene and J-gene trimming of TCR beta chains was associated with a missense DCLRE1C variant in a later genetic analysis, and the association was replicated in an independent cohort. The earlier analysis of 450 to 700 of the donors excluded roughly 17 rarely observed V segments, including chromosome 9 orphons, because counts were too low. A later analysis found that TCR association rates varied across HLA loci, with DRB1 alleles showing the most associated TCRs and HLA-C alleles the fewest. Correlated functional status among segregating V segments might be attributable to linkage disequilibrium, but an unknown experimental factor could not be ruled out. According to the authors, the approach could potentially be generalized to other disease states and immunological phenotypes. Some IMGT-functional V segments, including TRBV6-2 and TRBV6-3, could not be told apart with the 87-base-pair reads, so those segments were excluded. Compared with the approximately 600-donor mean, donors in an Asian-associated ancestry cluster had fewer N-insertions in productive TCRs, according to a later genetic analysis. In both the original and validation cohorts, the classifier was reported to diagnose cytomegalovirus status with high specificity and sensitivity.

The clonotype comes from a man aged 18 to 30 in good health and CMV-seropositive. The sequence joins TRBV7-2 to TRBJ1-3, with a tentative D gene TRBD1 over 6 matching bases. Material for sequencing was PBMCs. The DNA reads TGTGCCAGCAGCAAACGACAGGCCTCTGGAAACACCATATATTTT. This sequence encodes CASSKRQASGNTIYF.